This T cell receptor (beta chain) was sequenced in a study of shared clonotypes between healthy human individuals. Donors comprised only Caucasian adults living in Nashville, Tennessee. Every immunoSEQ plate was one replicate of a subset's evenly spread DNA. Each sorted subset replicate got 200 ng genomic DNA, tens of thousands of genomes. Original data processing: Filtering was not the same, since immunoSEQ gave junction-only sequences without quality scores. The data were produced by immunoSEQ multiplex PCR, yet TCRdb's version contains in-frame clones alone and is incomplete. V, J and clone size reflect that table, while D and trimming were determined from the DNA. This sample yields around 690,000 clones, of which about 92% are seen a single time; 34% belongs to the top ten. This CDR3 contains 15 residues. The germline CDR1 and CDR2 sequences are SGHAT and FQNNGV. V was pared by 6 bases and J by 5 bases, with 11 bases of the junction left unmatched.

The clonotype comes from a young man in good health. Some clones in this sample may be carry-over from other donors' samples. The chain has TRBV11-2 and TRBJ2-7; 9 bases match TRBD1. Sequencing was performed on memory CD8+ T cells from PBMCs. Documented subset: CD45RO+ cells pooled with CCR7-negative TemRA cells. DNA of the CDR3: TGTGCCAGCAGGAAGAGGGGACAGGGTTTGGACGAGCAGTACTTC. The encoded protein is CASRKRGQGLDEQYF.